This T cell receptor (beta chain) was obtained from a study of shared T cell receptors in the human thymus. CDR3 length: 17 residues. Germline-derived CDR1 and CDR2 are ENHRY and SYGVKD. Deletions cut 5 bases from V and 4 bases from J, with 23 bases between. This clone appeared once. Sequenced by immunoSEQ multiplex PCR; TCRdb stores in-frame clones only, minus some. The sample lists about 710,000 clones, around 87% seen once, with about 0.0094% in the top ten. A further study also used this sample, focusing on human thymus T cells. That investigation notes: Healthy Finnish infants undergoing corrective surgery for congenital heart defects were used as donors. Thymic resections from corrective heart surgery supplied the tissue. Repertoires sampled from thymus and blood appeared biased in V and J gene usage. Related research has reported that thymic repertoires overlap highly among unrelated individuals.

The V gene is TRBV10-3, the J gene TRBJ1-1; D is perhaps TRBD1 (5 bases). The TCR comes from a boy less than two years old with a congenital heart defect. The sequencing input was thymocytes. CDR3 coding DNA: TGTGCCATCAGTCCGCGAGCGCAGGGTAGTTGGAGCACTGAAGCTTTCTTT. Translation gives CAISPRAQGSWSTEAFF.